This TCR beta chain was recorded in a study of T cells after yellow fever vaccination. TCRdb re-derived calls from the 5' RACE reads in MiXCR, one entry per CDR3 protein. The data contain around 350,000 distinct CDR3 sequences, 11% of them singletons. This clonotype was detected ten times or more. V was clipped by 6 bases and J by 5 bases; unmatched bases: 5. The CDR3 totals 15 residues. The chain couples TRBV12-3 or TRBV12-4 to TRBJ2-1; TRBD1 matches at 12 bases. This specimen consisted of PBMCs, obtained on the day of the first yellow fever vaccination. This TCR came from a man between 18 and 35 years old who received the YFV17D yellow fever vaccine. CDR3 DNA: TGTGCCAGCAGAACTGGGACAGGGGGCCACAATGAGCAGTTCTTC. It is translated as CASRTGTGGHNEQFF.